This T cell receptor beta chain was obtained from a study of regulatory T cells in long-lasting Graves disease. Findings of the study overall: Persistent patients shared more public clonotypes (over 2,500) than new patients (approximately 1,000). Favored usage of TRBV28, TRBJ1-2 and TRBJ2-5 was recorded in persistent disease.

The CDR3 has 14 amino acids. Trimming cost V 6 bases and J 6 bases; bases outside gene matches: 11. This clonotype occurred many times. Its antigen is currently unknown. Time point of the sample: persistent/refractory GD, antithyroid drugs over 5 years with positive TRAb. Preparation of the TCR library used RNA extracted from PBMCs. The peripheral blood volume drawn was approximately 9 milliliters, and it was collected into EDTA tubes. Arm-PCR of CDR3 regions and iRepertoire HTBI primers were used to build TCR beta libraries. One entry per CDR3 protein, called by TCRdb with MiXCR from the multiplex PCR reads. The sample holds 700,000 or so distinct CDR3 sequences, around 30% seen once.

This chain connects TRBV12-3 or TRBV12-4 to TRBJ2-7, with TRBD1 identical over 7 bases. The specimen comprised peripheral blood mononuclear cells (PBMCs), sampled when the disease was refractory, from a patient treated with antithyroid drugs. This sequence was found in a female donor with Graves disease. In DNA, the CDR3 is TGTGCCAGCAGCAAAACAGGGGCCGGCGTCGAGCAGTACTTC. Translation: CASSKTGAGVEQYF.